This passage covers 10 T cell receptor beta chains from one sample sequenced in a study of T-cell memory formation after mild COVID-19. MiXCR was run by TCRdb on the 5' RACE reads, yielding one entry per CDR3 protein. Of over 400,000 distinct CDR3 sequences in the sample, 20% to 30% were seen once. The sequencing input was PBMCs or a T cell subset sorted from them (not recorded which). The receptors originated from an adult woman who had mild COVID-19 (a few samples of this study predate the infection). Cell type and time point are not known.

The chain is built from TRBV12-3 or TRBV12-4 and TRBJ2-1, with TRBD2 matching over 8 bases. The CDR3 is 14 residues long. V was clipped by 8 bases and J by 8 bases; unmatched bases: 11. The CDR3 is CASGTGGLSYEQFF. DNA for the CDR3: TGTGCCAGCGGTACGGGAGGGTTGAGCTATGAGCAGTTCTTC.

The CDR3 reads CSVQGDTGELFF. The CDR3 DNA reads TGCAGTGTTCAGGGGGACACCGGGGAGCTGTTTTTT. This rearrangement joins TRBV20-1 to TRBJ2-2, with 7 nucleotides matching TRBD1. The trim removed 7 bases at V and 3 bases at J, leaving 2 bases unmatched. Per germline, CDR1 DFQATT and CDR2 SNEGSKA (reference sequence). The CDR3 runs to 12 residues.

The chain recombines TRBV30 with TRBJ2-7; D may be TRBD1 or TRBD2 (5 bases each). The CDR3 loop spans 14 amino acids. The V and J ends lost 3 bases and 2 bases respectively, with 14 bases between them. Germline loops: CDR1 GTSNPN, CDR2 SVGIG (reference sequence). CDR3 region: CAWSFDGTTYEQYF. As DNA, the CDR3 is TGTGCCTGGAGCTTTGACGGGACCACCTACGAGCAGTACTTC.

The V call is TRBV7-9, the J call TRBJ2-1; no clear D. V lost 4 bases to trimming and J lost 4 bases, with 11 bases between them. CDR1 is SEHNR, CDR2 FQNEAQ, per germline (reference sequence). The CDR3 contains 14 residues. DNA for the CDR3: TGTGCCAGCAGCTCGTCGGTTGGGTACAATGAGCAGTTCTTC. Translated: CASSSSVGYNEQFF. The full variable domain, completed using reference TRBV7-9 and TRBJ2-1, is DTGVSQNPRHKITKRGQNVTFRCDPISEHNRLYWYRQTLGQGPEFLTYFQNEAQLEKSRLLSDRFSAERPKGSFSTLEIQRTEQGDSAMYLCASSSSVGYNEQFFGPGTRLTVL.

This chain connects TRBV6-5 to TRBJ2-1; 8 bases line up with TRBD2. In germline, CDR1 is MNHEY, CDR2 SVGAGI. The CDR3 extends over 15 amino acids. V was pared by 0 bases and J by 8 bases, with 6 bases of the junction left unmatched. The CDR3 sequence is CASSYSAGVGDEQFF. The CDR3 DNA reads as TGTGCCAGCAGTTACTCAGCGGGAGTGGGGGATGAGCAGTTCTTC.

The CDR3 nucleotides are TGCGCCAGCAGCCACCCTCCGGGACAGGGACAAGAGACCCAGTACTTC. It codes for CASSHPPGQGQETQYF. The chain has TRBV4-1 and TRBJ2-5, with 9 bases aligning to TRBD1. The CDR3 spans 16 residues. Germline lookup yields CDR1 MGHRA and CDR2 YSYEKL. Unmatched junction bases numbered 7, after V lost 3 bases and J lost 2 bases.

The rearrangement joins TRBV5-6 to TRBJ2-7; D might be TRBD1 (6 bases). The germline gives CDR1 SGHDT, CDR2 YYEEEE. V gave up 1 base and J gave up 3 bases, with 11 bases separating them. The CDR3 covers 14 residues. As DNA, the CDR3 is TGTGCCAGCAGCTTGTCAGGGGCCATCTACGAGCAGTACTTC. It translates to CASSLSGAIYEQYF.

The V call is TRBV2, the J call TRBJ1-4; unclear D gene. The germline V gene encodes CDR1 SNHLY and CDR2 FYNNEI. The CDR3 has 16 residues. V lost 6 bases to trimming and J lost 0 bases, with 14 bases between them. CDR3: CASSRRRAATNEKLFF. As DNA, the CDR3 is TGTGCCAGCAGCCGGAGACGCGCTGCAACTAATGAAAAACTGTTTTTT.

This chain connects TRBV29-1 to TRBJ2-7; 10 nucleotides align to TRBD1. The CDR3 covers 16 residues. J lost 0 bases, V lost 0 bases, and 5 bases had no gene match. The germline V gene encodes CDR1 SQVTM and CDR2 ANQGSEA. The CDR3 region is CSVEDLGTGDSYEQYF. CDR3 coding DNA: TGCAGCGTTGAAGATCTGGGGACAGGGGACTCCTACGAGCAGTACTTC.

This sequence joins TRBV10-3 and TRBJ1-2; TRBD1 agrees at 9 bases. The germline V gene has CDR1 ENHRY and CDR2 SYGVKD. CDR3 length: 16 residues. Trimming at V came to 3 bases and at J to 1 base, leaving 6 bases not matched to a gene. The CDR3: CAISESHRGLNYGYTF. Written as DNA, the CDR3 is TGTGCCATCAGTGAATCCCACAGGGGGCTTAACTATGGCTACACCTTC.